A selection of T cell receptor beta chains follows, all from one sample in a study of cytomegalovirus exposure and HLA in healthy donors. Repertoires were generated with immunoSEQ multiplex PCR, while TCRdb's copy carries only in-frame clones and drops some. The sample consists of about 200,000 clones, around 80% of them appearing once. What was sequenced was PBMCs. The source of these receptors is a man between 35 and 55 years old in good health and CMV-seronegative. The CDR3 runs from the conserved cysteine through the conserved F or W. The order of the fields is CDR3 length, V gene, J gene, D gene, clone size, CDR3 DNA, CDR3 protein. D genes are given only for firm matches. The size entry is marked missing in some rows and otherwise reads once, few, many or a size class.

cdr3_length: 13; v_call: TRBV27; j_call: TRBJ2-2; d_call: .; clone_size: .; cdr3_nt: TGTGCCAGCAGTTTTAATGGGCCCGGGGAGCTGTTTTTT; cdr3_aa: CASSFNGPGELFF
cdr3_length: 15; v_call: TRBV6-4; j_call: TRBJ1-1; d_call: .; clone_size: .; cdr3_nt: TGTGCCAGCAGTGAATTTTCTGGTCGGAGCACTGAAGCTTTCTTT; cdr3_aa: CASSEFSGRSTEAFF
cdr3_length: 14; v_call: TRBV6-5; j_call: TRBJ1-1; d_call: .; clone_size: few; cdr3_nt: TGTGCCAGCTCCACTCGGGTCAGGGGCCAAAGAGCTTTCTTT; cdr3_aa: CASSTRVRGQRAFF
cdr3_length: 16; v_call: TRBV30; j_call: TRBJ2-3; d_call: TRBD2; clone_size: .; cdr3_nt: TGTGCCTGGAGTGTCGTTAGCGGGAGGGTGACAGATACGCAGTATTTT; cdr3_aa: CAWSVVSGRVTDTQYF
cdr3_length: 15; v_call: TRBV28; j_call: TRBJ2-7; d_call: TRBD2; clone_size: .; cdr3_nt: TGTGCCAGCAAGCGGGTCCCTAGCGGGAGTTACGAGCAGTACTTC; cdr3_aa: CASKRVPSGSYEQYF
cdr3_length: 15; v_call: TRBV7-2; j_call: TRBJ1-6; d_call: TRBD1; clone_size: .; cdr3_nt: TGTGCCAGCAGCCCTTGGACAGGGGAAAATTCACCCCTCCACTTT; cdr3_aa: CASSPWTGENSPLHF
cdr3_length: 14; v_call: TRBV7-6; j_call: TRBJ2-2; d_call: .; clone_size: .; cdr3_nt: TGTGCCAGCAGCTTAGGTAGAGTCACCGGGGAGCTGTTTTTT; cdr3_aa: CASSLGRVTGELFF
cdr3_length: 18; v_call: TRBV19; j_call: TRBJ1-5; d_call: TRBD1; clone_size: .; cdr3_nt: TGTGCCAGTAGTATATTGAGACAGGGGGGAAATAGCAATCAGCCCCAGCATTTT; cdr3_aa: CASSILRQGGNSNQPQHF
cdr3_length: 14; v_call: TRBV5-6; j_call: TRBJ2-3; d_call: .; clone_size: few; cdr3_nt: TGTGCCTCCAGCTTGGGGGGGCGGACAGGTACGCAGTATTTT; cdr3_aa: CASSLGGRTGTQYF
cdr3_length: 13; v_call: TRBV2; j_call: TRBJ1-1; d_call: .; clone_size: .; cdr3_nt: TGTGCCAGCAGTGATAGAGGGGGCACTGAAGCTTTCTTT; cdr3_aa: CASSDRGGTEAFF
cdr3_length: 15; v_call: TRBV2; j_call: TRBJ1-5; d_call: .; clone_size: few; cdr3_nt: TGTGCCAGCACCAGGGGAGTTACGAGCAATCAGCCCCAGCATTTT; cdr3_aa: CASTRGVTSNQPQHF
cdr3_length: 15; v_call: TRBV28; j_call: TRBJ2-2; d_call: TRBD1; clone_size: .; cdr3_nt: TGTGCCAGCAGTTCTGGGGCAGGGGGCGGCGGGGAGCTGTTTTTT; cdr3_aa: CASSSGAGGGGELFF
cdr3_length: 14; v_call: TRBV29-1; j_call: TRBJ1-1; d_call: .; clone_size: .; cdr3_nt: TGCAGCGTTGAGGGCCTACCGCCGAACACTGAAGCTTTCTTT; cdr3_aa: CSVEGLPPNTEAFF
cdr3_length: 19; v_call: TRBV7-6; j_call: TRBJ2-2; d_call: TRBD2; clone_size: .; cdr3_nt: TGTGCCAGCAGCCCAAACCCCCTAGCGGGAGGGGTCGACACCGGGGAGCTGTTTTTT; cdr3_aa: CASSPNPLAGGVDTGELFF
cdr3_length: 16; v_call: TRBV7-9; j_call: TRBJ1-5; d_call: TRBD1; clone_size: .; cdr3_nt: TGTGCCAGCAGCCCCGGGACAGTTATTAGCAATCAGCCCCAGCATTTT; cdr3_aa: CASSPGTVISNQPQHF
cdr3_length: 16; v_call: TRBV2; j_call: TRBJ1-5; d_call: .; clone_size: few; cdr3_nt: TGTGCCAGCAGTGGGTCCGAGGTTACTAGCAATCAGCCCCAGCATTTT; cdr3_aa: CASSGSEVTSNQPQHF
cdr3_length: 14; v_call: TRBV18; j_call: TRBJ2-3; d_call: .; clone_size: .; cdr3_nt: TGTGCCAGCTCATCCAGCGTGGGCACAGATACGCAGTATTTT; cdr3_aa: CASSSSVGTDTQYF
cdr3_length: 16; v_call: TRBV6-4; j_call: TRBJ2-5; d_call: .; clone_size: .; cdr3_nt: TGTGCCAGCAGTGACGGTGCGGCTTCTTCCAACGAGACCCAGTACTTC; cdr3_aa: CASSDGAASSNETQYF
cdr3_length: 13; v_call: TRBV25-1; j_call: TRBJ2-1; d_call: TRBD1; clone_size: .; cdr3_nt: TGTGCCAGCAGTGAGCCCGGACAGGTCAAGCAGTTCTTC; cdr3_aa: CASSEPGQVKQFF
cdr3_length: 13; v_call: TRBV5-1; j_call: TRBJ1-5; d_call: .; clone_size: .; cdr3_nt: TGCGCCAGCAGCCAAGGCGAGGGACAGCCCCAGCATTTT; cdr3_aa: CASSQGEGQPQHF
cdr3_length: 15; v_call: TRBV6-1; j_call: TRBJ2-5; d_call: TRBD2; clone_size: .; cdr3_nt: TGTGCCAGCAGTGAAGCAGCGGGGGGGCCAGAGACCCAGTACTTC; cdr3_aa: CASSEAAGGPETQYF
cdr3_length: 13; v_call: TRBV5-6; j_call: TRBJ1-1; d_call: .; clone_size: few; cdr3_nt: TGTGCCAGCAGCTTGGATGCGGGGCGGGAAGCTTTCTTT; cdr3_aa: CASSLDAGREAFF
cdr3_length: 14; v_call: TRBV10-2; j_call: TRBJ1-1; d_call: TRBD1; clone_size: .; cdr3_nt: TGCGCCAGCAGTTGGGACAGTAGCCGTCCTGAAGCTTTCTTT; cdr3_aa: CASSWDSSRPEAFF
cdr3_length: 16; v_call: TRBV28; j_call: TRBJ2-1; d_call: TRBD2; clone_size: once; cdr3_nt: TGTGCCAGCAGTTCCGGGTTTAGCGGGATCGGCAATGAGCAGTTCTTC; cdr3_aa: CASSSGFSGIGNEQFF
cdr3_length: 13; v_call: TRBV30; j_call: TRBJ1-1; d_call: .; clone_size: .; cdr3_nt: TGTGCCTGGAGTGTAAGCACGGGGGCTGAAGCTTTCTTT; cdr3_aa: CAWSVSTGAEAFF
cdr3_length: 18; v_call: TRBV27; j_call: TRBJ1-4; d_call: TRBD1; clone_size: few; cdr3_nt: TGTGCCAGCAGTCCCACCCCGACAGGGGGTAAGACTAATGAAAAACTGTTTTTT; cdr3_aa: CASSPTPTGGKTNEKLFF
cdr3_length: 13; v_call: TRBV5-4; j_call: TRBJ1-2; d_call: .; clone_size: .; cdr3_nt: TGTGCCAGCAGCTTGGCAGGTTCTGGGGGCTACACCTTC; cdr3_aa: CASSLAGSGGYTF
cdr3_length: 14; v_call: TRBV4-1; j_call: TRBJ2-7; d_call: TRBD1; clone_size: .; cdr3_nt: TGCGCCAGCAGCCAAAACAGGGGTCACTACGAGCAGTACTTC; cdr3_aa: CASSQNRGHYEQYF
cdr3_length: 14; v_call: TRBV7-2; j_call: TRBJ1-1; d_call: .; clone_size: .; cdr3_nt: TGTGCCAGCAGCACACAGGGAAGGTACGCTGAAGCTTTCTTT; cdr3_aa: CASSTQGRYAEAFF
cdr3_length: 15; v_call: TRBV2; j_call: TRBJ2-2; d_call: .; clone_size: .; cdr3_nt: TGTGCCAGCAGTTTCACGGACAAGGGCACCGGGGAGCTGTTTTTT; cdr3_aa: CASSFTDKGTGELFF
cdr3_length: 16; v_call: TRBV7-9; j_call: TRBJ1-3; d_call: .; clone_size: .; cdr3_nt: TGTGCCAGCAGCGGATACAGGAGTTTCTCTGGGGACACCATATATTTT; cdr3_aa: CASSGYRSFSGDTIYF
cdr3_length: 15; v_call: TRBV5-1; j_call: TRBJ1-1; d_call: .; clone_size: .; cdr3_nt: TGCGCCAGCAGCCCCAGCCCTAGGGGGAACACTGAAGCTTTCTTT; cdr3_aa: CASSPSPRGNTEAFF
cdr3_length: 17; v_call: TRBV4-3; j_call: TRBJ2-7; d_call: TRBD1; clone_size: .; cdr3_nt: TGCGCCAGCAGCCAAGTATCTTTTGGACAGGGAGGATACGAGCAGTACTTC; cdr3_aa: CASSQVSFGQGGYEQYF
cdr3_length: 17; v_call: TRBV5-1; j_call: TRBJ1-4; d_call: .; clone_size: .; cdr3_nt: TGCGCCAGCAGCTTGGGGAACAACAGGGAAGAGGATGAAAAACTGTTTTTT; cdr3_aa: CASSLGNNREEDEKLFF
cdr3_length: 15; v_call: TRBV6-6; j_call: TRBJ1-5; d_call: .; clone_size: .; cdr3_nt: TGTGCCAGCACCATGGGAGGGGATAACTATCAGCCCCAGCATTTT; cdr3_aa: CASTMGGDNYQPQHF
cdr3_length: 15; v_call: TRBV9; j_call: TRBJ2-7; d_call: TRBD1; clone_size: .; cdr3_nt: TGTGCCAGCAGCGTAGAAGGACAGGAAGGACACGAGCAGTACTTC; cdr3_aa: CASSVEGQEGHEQYF
cdr3_length: 16; v_call: TRBV5-1; j_call: TRBJ2-2; d_call: .; clone_size: once; cdr3_nt: TGCGCCAGCAGCTCGGGACTCACACAGAACACCGGGGAGCTGTTTTTT; cdr3_aa: CASSSGLTQNTGELFF
cdr3_length: 17; v_call: TRBV7-8; j_call: TRBJ1-4; d_call: .; clone_size: .; cdr3_nt: TGTGCCAGCAGCTTAGCCGGGACACCTCCAACTAATGAAAAACTGTTTTTT; cdr3_aa: CASSLAGTPPTNEKLFF
cdr3_length: 14; v_call: TRBV19; j_call: TRBJ1-1; d_call: .; clone_size: few; cdr3_nt: TGTGCCACTACTCTAGGACAGTCGAACACTGAAGCTTTCTTT; cdr3_aa: CATTLGQSNTEAFF
cdr3_length: 16; v_call: TRBV5-6; j_call: TRBJ1-3; d_call: .; clone_size: .; cdr3_nt: TGTGCCAGCAGCTTTTCGCGAGGATTCGGTGGAAACACCATATATTTT; cdr3_aa: CASSFSRGFGGNTIYF
cdr3_length: 18; v_call: TRBV28; j_call: TRBJ2-6; d_call: TRBD1; clone_size: .; cdr3_nt: TGTGCCAGCAGCCCCGGACAGGGGGCGTCGTCTGGGGCCAACGTCCTGACTTTC; cdr3_aa: CASSPGQGASSGANVLTF
cdr3_length: 15; v_call: TRBV2; j_call: TRBJ2-7; d_call: TRBD2; clone_size: .; cdr3_nt: TGTGCCAGCAGGCAGACTAGCGGGAGGTCGGACGAGCAGTACTTC; cdr3_aa: CASRQTSGRSDEQYF
cdr3_length: 13; v_call: TRBV5-8; j_call: TRBJ1-1; d_call: .; clone_size: .; cdr3_nt: TGTGCCAGCAGCTTAGGAGGGAACACTGAAGCTTTCTTT; cdr3_aa: CASSLGGNTEAFF
cdr3_length: 13; v_call: TRBV4-2; j_call: TRBJ2-7; d_call: .; clone_size: .; cdr3_nt: TGTGCCAGCAGCCTGGAAGCCCACTACGAGCAGTACTTC; cdr3_aa: CASSLEAHYEQYF
cdr3_length: 15; v_call: TRBV7-9; j_call: TRBJ2-5; d_call: .; clone_size: .; cdr3_nt: TGTGCCAGCAGCCATGCCCTGCGGGTCCAAGAGACCCAGTACTTC; cdr3_aa: CASSHALRVQETQYF
cdr3_length: 16; v_call: TRBV25-1; j_call: TRBJ2-1; d_call: TRBD2; clone_size: .; cdr3_nt: TGTGCCAGCAGTGAGGGGTTGCTAGCGGGAGCAAATGAGCAGTTCTTC; cdr3_aa: CASSEGLLAGANEQFF
cdr3_length: 12; v_call: TRBV5-6; j_call: TRBJ2-1; d_call: .; clone_size: .; cdr3_nt: TGTGCCAGCAGCAATAGCGGAAGTGAGCAGTTCTTC; cdr3_aa: CASSNSGSEQFF
cdr3_length: 15; v_call: TRBV14; j_call: TRBJ1-1; d_call: .; clone_size: .; cdr3_nt: TGTGCCAGCAGCCAAGAAGAGGTTCCGAACACTGAAGCTTTCTTT; cdr3_aa: CASSQEEVPNTEAFF
cdr3_length: 15; v_call: TRBV13; j_call: TRBJ2-2; d_call: TRBD2; clone_size: .; cdr3_nt: TGTGCCAGCAGCTCGGGACTAGCGGGAGTACGGGAGCTGTTTTTT; cdr3_aa: CASSSGLAGVRELFF
cdr3_length: 14; v_call: TRBV5-6; j_call: TRBJ2-5; d_call: TRBD2; clone_size: .; cdr3_nt: TGTGCCAGCAGCCGAGGACTAGCGAAAGAGACCCAGTACTTC; cdr3_aa: CASSRGLAKETQYF
cdr3_length: 14; v_call: TRBV5-1; j_call: TRBJ2-1; d_call: .; clone_size: .; cdr3_nt: TGCGCCAGCAGCTTGGCTTACGGGGGCAATGAGCAGTTCTTC; cdr3_aa: CASSLAYGGNEQFF
cdr3_length: 16; v_call: TRBV4-1; j_call: TRBJ1-5; d_call: .; clone_size: .; cdr3_nt: TGCGCCAGCAGCCCCTACCCCCACAGGGGCAATCAGCCCCAGCATTTT; cdr3_aa: CASSPYPHRGNQPQHF
cdr3_length: 16; v_call: TRBV9; j_call: TRBJ1-6; d_call: .; clone_size: .; cdr3_nt: TGTGCCAGCAGCGTAGATCGGGAAATCTATAATTCACCCCTCCACTTT; cdr3_aa: CASSVDREIYNSPLHF
cdr3_length: 14; v_call: TRBV6-6; j_call: TRBJ2-5; d_call: TRBD1; clone_size: .; cdr3_nt: TGTGCCAGCAAGGGACAGGGGAAACAAGAGACCCAGTACTTC; cdr3_aa: CASKGQGKQETQYF
cdr3_length: 12; v_call: TRBV29-1; j_call: TRBJ1-1; d_call: TRBD1; clone_size: .; cdr3_nt: TGCAGCGTCCGGACAGGAAAAACTGAAGCTTTCTTT; cdr3_aa: CSVRTGKTEAFF
cdr3_length: 15; v_call: TRBV4-1; j_call: TRBJ2-7; d_call: .; clone_size: .; cdr3_nt: TGCGCCAGCAGCCTCACAGGGTCTCGGGACTACGAGCAGTACTTC; cdr3_aa: CASSLTGSRDYEQYF
cdr3_length: 15; v_call: TRBV18; j_call: TRBJ1-1; d_call: .; clone_size: .; cdr3_nt: TGTGCCAGCTCACCCCCCCGGGGACAGAACACTGAAGCTTTCTTT; cdr3_aa: CASSPPRGQNTEAFF
cdr3_length: 16; v_call: TRBV2; j_call: TRBJ1-5; d_call: TRBD1; clone_size: .; cdr3_nt: TGTGCCAGCAGTGAATCAGGACAGGGGAGCAATCAGCCCCAGCATTTT; cdr3_aa: CASSESGQGSNQPQHF
cdr3_length: 14; v_call: TRBV5-6; j_call: TRBJ1-2; d_call: .; clone_size: .; cdr3_nt: TGTGCCAGCAGCTCCGGGGGTACTAACTATGGCTACACCTTC; cdr3_aa: CASSSGGTNYGYTF